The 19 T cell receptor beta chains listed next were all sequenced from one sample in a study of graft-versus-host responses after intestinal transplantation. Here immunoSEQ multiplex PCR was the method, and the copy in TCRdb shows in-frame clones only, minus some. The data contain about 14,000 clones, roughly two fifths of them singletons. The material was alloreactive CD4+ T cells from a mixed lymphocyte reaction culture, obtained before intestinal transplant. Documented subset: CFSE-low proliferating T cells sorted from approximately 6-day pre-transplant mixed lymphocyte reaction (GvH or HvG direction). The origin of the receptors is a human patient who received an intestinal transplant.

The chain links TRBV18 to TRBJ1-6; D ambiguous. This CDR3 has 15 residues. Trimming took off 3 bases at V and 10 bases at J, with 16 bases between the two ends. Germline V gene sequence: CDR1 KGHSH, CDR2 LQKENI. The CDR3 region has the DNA TGTGCCAGCTCACCGGAGGGAACGGGATACTCACCCCTCCACTTT. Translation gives CASSPEGTGYSPLHF. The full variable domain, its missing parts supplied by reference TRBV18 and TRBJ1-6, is NAGVMQNPRHLVRRRGQEARLRCSPMKGHSHVYWYRQLPEEGLKFMVYLQKENIIDESGMPKERFSAEFPKEGPSILRIQQVVRGDSAAYFCASSPEGTGYSPLHFGNGTRLTVT.

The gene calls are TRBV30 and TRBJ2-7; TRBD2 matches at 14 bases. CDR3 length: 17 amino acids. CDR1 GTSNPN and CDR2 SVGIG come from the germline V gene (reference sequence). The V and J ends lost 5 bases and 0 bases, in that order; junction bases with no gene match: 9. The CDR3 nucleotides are TGTGCCTGGGACCCCGGGACTAGCGGGGGATACTCCTACGAGCAGTACTTC. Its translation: CAWDPGTSGGYSYEQYF.

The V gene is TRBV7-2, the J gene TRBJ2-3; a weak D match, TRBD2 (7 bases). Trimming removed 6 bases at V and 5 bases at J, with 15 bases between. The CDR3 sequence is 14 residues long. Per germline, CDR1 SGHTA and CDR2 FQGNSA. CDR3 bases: TGTGCCAGCAGATCCGGGGGGCCGGTAGATACGCAGTATTTT. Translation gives CASRSGGPVDTQYF.

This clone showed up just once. The CDR3 DNA reads as TGTGCCAGCAGTTACGGGGACAGGGGGGAAGGTACGCAGTATTTT. Its translation is CASSYGDRGEGTQYF. This chain links TRBV6-5 with TRBJ2-3; 11 positions match TRBD1. The CDR3 covers 15 residues. J gave up 8 bases and V 2 bases, and 6 bases lay outside the gene matches. Germline CDR1 reads MNHEY; CDR2 reads SVGAGI.

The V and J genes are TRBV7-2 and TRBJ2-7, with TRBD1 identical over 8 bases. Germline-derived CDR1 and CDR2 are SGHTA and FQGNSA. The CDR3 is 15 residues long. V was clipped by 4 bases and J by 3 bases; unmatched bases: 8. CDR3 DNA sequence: TGTGCCAGCAGCTCTCAGACAGGGGTCCTCTACGAGCAGTACTTC. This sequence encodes CASSSQTGVLYEQYF.

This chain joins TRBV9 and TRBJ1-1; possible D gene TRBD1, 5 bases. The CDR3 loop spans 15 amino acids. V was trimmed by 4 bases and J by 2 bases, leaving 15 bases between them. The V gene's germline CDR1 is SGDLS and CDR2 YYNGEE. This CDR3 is CASSLTTGDNTEAFF. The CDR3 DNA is TGTGCCAGCAGCTTAACGACGGGGGATAACACTGAAGCTTTCTTT.

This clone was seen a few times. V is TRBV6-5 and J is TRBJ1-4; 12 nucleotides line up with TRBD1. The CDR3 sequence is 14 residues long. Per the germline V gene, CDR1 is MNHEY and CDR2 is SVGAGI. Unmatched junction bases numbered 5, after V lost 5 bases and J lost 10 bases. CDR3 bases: TGTGCCAGCAGTCCGGGACAGGGGGCAGCAAAACTGTTTTTT. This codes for CASSPGQGAAKLFF.

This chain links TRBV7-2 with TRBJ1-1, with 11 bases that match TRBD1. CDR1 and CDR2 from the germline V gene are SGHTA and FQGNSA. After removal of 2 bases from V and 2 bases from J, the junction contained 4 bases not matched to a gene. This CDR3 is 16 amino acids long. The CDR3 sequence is CASSLRDRGSNTEAFF. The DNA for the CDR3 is TGTGCCAGCAGCTTACGGGACAGGGGGTCCAACACTGAAGCTTTCTTT. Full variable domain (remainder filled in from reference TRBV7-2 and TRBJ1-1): GAGVSQSPSNKVTEKGKDVELRCDPISGHTALYWYRQSLGQGLEFLIYFQGNSAPDKSGLPSDRFSAERTGGSVSTLTIQRTQQEDSAVYLCASSLRDRGSNTEAFFGQGTRLTVV.

CDR3 in DNA: TGTGCCAGCAGCCGGGACTACCCGAACACCGGGGAGCTGTTTTTT. Translated: CASSRDYPNTGELFF. The chain employs TRBV6-1 and TRBJ2-2; 7 nucleotides align to TRBD2. Germline V gene sequence: CDR1 MNHNS, CDR2 SASEGT. Trimming took 6 bases from V and 0 from J; bases not matched to a gene: 4. This CDR3 contains 15 residues.

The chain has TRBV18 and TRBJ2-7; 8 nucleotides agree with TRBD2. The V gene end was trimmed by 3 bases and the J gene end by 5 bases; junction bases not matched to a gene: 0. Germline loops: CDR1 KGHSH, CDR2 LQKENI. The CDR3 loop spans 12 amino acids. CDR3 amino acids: CASSPGGDEQYF. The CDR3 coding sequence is TGTGCCAGCTCACCCGGGGGGGACGAGCAGTACTTC.

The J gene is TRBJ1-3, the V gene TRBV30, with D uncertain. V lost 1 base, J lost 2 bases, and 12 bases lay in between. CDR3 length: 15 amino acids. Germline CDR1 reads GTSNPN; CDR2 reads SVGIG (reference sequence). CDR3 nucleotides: TGTGCCTGGAGTGCTGGCCTAGGAACTGGAAACACCATATATTTT. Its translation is CAWSAGLGTGNTIYF.

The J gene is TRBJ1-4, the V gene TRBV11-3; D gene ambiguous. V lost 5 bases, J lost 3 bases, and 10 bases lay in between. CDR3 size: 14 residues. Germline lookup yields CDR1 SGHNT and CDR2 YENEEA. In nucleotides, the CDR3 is TGTGCCAGCAGCCGAGGCTGGGCTAATGAAAAACTGTTTTTT. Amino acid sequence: CASSRGWANEKLFF.

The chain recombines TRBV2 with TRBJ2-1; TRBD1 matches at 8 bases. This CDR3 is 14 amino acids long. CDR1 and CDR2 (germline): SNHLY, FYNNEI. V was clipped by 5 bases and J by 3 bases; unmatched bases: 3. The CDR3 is CASSLTGGYNEQFF. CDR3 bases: TGTGCCAGCAGTCTCACAGGGGGCTACAATGAGCAGTTCTTC.

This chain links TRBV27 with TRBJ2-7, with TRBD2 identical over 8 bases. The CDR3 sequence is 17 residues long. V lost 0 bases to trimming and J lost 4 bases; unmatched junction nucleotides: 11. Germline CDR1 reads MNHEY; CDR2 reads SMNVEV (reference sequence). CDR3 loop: CASSLSKSGTRRYEQYF. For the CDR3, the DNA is TGTGCCAGCAGTTTATCGAAGTCCGGGACTAGGAGATACGAGCAGTACTTC.

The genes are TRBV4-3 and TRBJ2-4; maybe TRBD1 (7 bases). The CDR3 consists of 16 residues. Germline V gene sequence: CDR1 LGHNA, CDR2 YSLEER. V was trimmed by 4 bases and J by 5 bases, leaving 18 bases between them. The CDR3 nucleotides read TGCGCCAGCAGCCGCTGGGGTCAGGGGGGCGAAAACATTCAGTACTTC. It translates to CASSRWGQGGENIQYF.

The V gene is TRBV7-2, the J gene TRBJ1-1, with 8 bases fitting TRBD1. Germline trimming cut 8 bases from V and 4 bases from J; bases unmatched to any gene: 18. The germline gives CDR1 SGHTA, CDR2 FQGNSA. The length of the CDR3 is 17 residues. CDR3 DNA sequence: TGTGCCAGCTGTCTCCCCCGCGACAGGGGAACACTCACTGAAGCTTTCTTT. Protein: CASCLPRDRGTLTEAFF.

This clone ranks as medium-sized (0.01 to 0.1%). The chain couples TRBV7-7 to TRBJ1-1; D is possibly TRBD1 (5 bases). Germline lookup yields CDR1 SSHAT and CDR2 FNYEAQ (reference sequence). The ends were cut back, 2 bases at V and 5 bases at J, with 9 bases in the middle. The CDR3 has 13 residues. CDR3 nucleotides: TGTGCCAGCAGCTTAAACGGGGGAACTGAAGCTTTCTTT. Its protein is CASSLNGGTEAFF.

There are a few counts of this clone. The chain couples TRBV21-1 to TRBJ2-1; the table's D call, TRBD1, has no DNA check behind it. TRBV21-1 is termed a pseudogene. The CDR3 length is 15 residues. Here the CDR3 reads CASSKEDRGENEQFF. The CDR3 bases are TGTGCCAGCAGCAAAGAGGACAGGGGAGAGAATGAGCAGTTCTTC.

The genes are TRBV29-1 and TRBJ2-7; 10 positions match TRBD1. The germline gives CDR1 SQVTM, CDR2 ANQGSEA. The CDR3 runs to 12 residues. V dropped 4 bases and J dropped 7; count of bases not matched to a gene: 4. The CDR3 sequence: CSVGGTGEEQYF. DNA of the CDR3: TGCAGCGTTGGAGGGACAGGGGAAGAGCAGTACTTC.